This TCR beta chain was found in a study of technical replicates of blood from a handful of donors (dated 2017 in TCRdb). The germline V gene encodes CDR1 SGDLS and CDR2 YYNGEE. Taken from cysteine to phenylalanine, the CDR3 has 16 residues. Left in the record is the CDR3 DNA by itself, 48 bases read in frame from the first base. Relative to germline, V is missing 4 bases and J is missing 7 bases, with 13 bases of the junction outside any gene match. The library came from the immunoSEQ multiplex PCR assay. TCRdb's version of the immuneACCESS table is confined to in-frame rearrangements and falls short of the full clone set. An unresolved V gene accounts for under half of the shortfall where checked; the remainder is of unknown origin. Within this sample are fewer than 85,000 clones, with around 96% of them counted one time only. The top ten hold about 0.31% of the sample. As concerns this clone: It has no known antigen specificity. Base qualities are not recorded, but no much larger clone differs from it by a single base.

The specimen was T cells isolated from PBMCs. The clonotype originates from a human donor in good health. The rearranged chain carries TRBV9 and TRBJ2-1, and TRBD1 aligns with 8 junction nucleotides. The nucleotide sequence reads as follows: TGTGCCAGCAGCCACACCATCCAGGGGGCGGGAAATGAGCAGTTCTTC. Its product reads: CASSHTIQGAGNEQFF.